The TCR beta chain described here comes from a study of cytomegalovirus exposure and HLA in healthy donors. The V end was cut by 0 bases, the J end by 4 bases, with 15 bases between. In germline, CDR1 is LGHNA, CDR2 YNFKEQ. CDR3 length: 16 residues. The PCR had 60 Vbeta and 13 Jbeta primers. Method: immunoSEQ multiplex PCR; TCRdb's copy keeps in-frame clones and lacks some. The sample table includes approximately 30,000 clones. The study's findings and limits: Altogether, 150 to 200 TCR beta chains were recorded as cytomegalovirus-associated. Reports state that TCR beta sequences accurately predicted most subjects' HLA-A and HLA-B alleles. A later analysis linked about 17,000 TCR beta sequences to HLA alleles at 0.05 false discovery rate. CMV serostatus was the sole immune exposure information available.

Comment on this clone: The antigen is unknown.

Sequenced: PBMCs. The TCR sequence derives from a woman aged 40-49 years in good health and CMV-seropositive. V gene TRBV4-2 combines with J gene TRBJ1-2; D ambiguous. CDR3 region: CASSQEVSGLAYGYTF. CDR3 sequence (DNA): TGTGCCAGCAGCCAAGAAGTTTCAGGACTAGCCTATGGCTACACCTTC.